Listed below are T cell receptor beta chains from one sample, sequenced in a study of metastatic and nonmetastatic thyroid tumors. TCRdb re-called clones via MiXCR from the PCR reads. The sample records about 35,000 clones, around a third being singletons. Sequences were obtained from tumor tissue. These receptors were obtained from a female donor with papillary thyroid cancer or a benign thyroid nodule (not recorded which). Some clones in this sample may be carry-over from other donors' samples. CDR3s include the opening cysteine and the closing phenylalanine or tryptophan. D genes are given only for firm matches. The size field is filled for only some rows; it gives once, few, many or a size class.

TRBJ1-5	TRBD1	TRBV6-6	many	TGTGCCAGCAGTCAGACAGGGATGGGGGTTAGCAATCAGCCCCAGCATTTT	CASSQTGMGVSNQPQHF
TRBJ1-2	-	TRBV20-1	-	TGCAGTGCTAGCGACGGCAAGAAGGGGGATGGCTACACCTTC	CSASDGKKGDGYTF
TRBJ1-4	-	TRBV12-3/TRBV12-4	few	TGTGCCAGCAGCTCCCCTGGAAGTTTGTTTGAAAAACTGTTTTTT	CASSSPGSLFEKLFF
TRBJ2-6	-	TRBV12-3/TRBV12-4	-	TGTGCCAGCAGTCGCGGGCGGCCTGGGGCCAACGTCCTGACTTTC	CASSRGRPGANVLTF
TRBJ1-2	-	TRBV10-1	few	TGCGCCAGCTCCAAGGGAATCGGGGCGGGGGGTGGCTACACCTTC	CASSKGIGAGGGYTF
TRBJ1-2	TRBD1	TRBV19	-	TGTGCCAGTAGTAAGGGACAGGGGTACTATGGCTACACCTTC	CASSKGQGYYGYTF
TRBJ2-3	-	TRBV7-6	-	TGTGCCAGCAGCTTGGGACTTCAAGCAGATACGCAGTATTTT	CASSLGLQADTQYF
TRBJ2-1	-	TRBV4-2	-	TGTGCCAGCAGCCAAGTAGTGATGCAATACAATGAGCAGTTCTTC	CASSQVVMQYNEQFF
TRBJ1-1	TRBD1	TRBV29-1	few	TGCAGCGTTGATAGACAGGGCACTGAAGCTTTCTTT	CSVDRQGTEAFF
TRBJ1-1	TRBD1	TRBV6-1	-	TGTGCCAGCCGTGGGGCAGGGGGCGTCACTGAAGCTTTCTTT	CASRGAGGVTEAFF
TRBJ1-1	TRBD1	TRBV6-2/TRBV6-3	-	TGTGCCAGCAGCCAGACCAGGGGGCGCTTAGACACTGAAGCTTTCTTT	CASSQTRGRLDTEAFF
TRBJ2-1	TRBD1	TRBV11-2	-	TGTGCCAGCAGCTCAGGACAGGGGGATTTCAATGAGCAGTTCTTC	CASSSGQGDFNEQFF
TRBJ2-2	-	TRBV11-1	-	TGTGCCGGTTCGAGCTACGGTGGGGGGGCGTCCGGGGAGCTGTTTTTT	CAGSSYGGGASGELFF
TRBJ2-1	-	TRBV4-1	-	TGCGCCAGCAGCCAGTTAGCAGGTGGTTACAATGAGCAGTTCTTC	CASSQLAGGYNEQFF
TRBJ2-7	TRBD2	TRBV11-2	-	TGTGCCAGCAGCCGGGCAGGCGGGAGGAGCTCCTACGAGCAGTACTTC	CASSRAGGRSSYEQYF
TRBJ2-5	-	TRBV7-2	once	TGTGCCAGCAGCTTAAATGCCGGAGAAGAGACCCAGTACTTC	CASSLNAGEETQYF
TRBJ2-2	-	TRBV7-8	-	TGTGCCAGCAGCTTAACTCCGAACACCGGGGAGCTGTTTTTT	CASSLTPNTGELFF
TRBJ1-3	TRBD1	TRBV25-1	-	TGTGCCAGCAGTCCTTTGTTTGGATCAGGGACAGGGAGGGGAAACACCATATATTTT	CASSPLFGSGTGRGNTIYF
TRBJ2-3	-	TRBV28	-	TGTGCCAGCACCGGAAGAGGGGCCAGCACAGATACGCAGTATTTT	CASTGRGASTDTQYF
TRBJ1-5	TRBD1	TRBV28	few	TGTGCCAGCAGTTCGGGACAGGTGAATCAGCCCCAGCATTTT	CASSSGQVNQPQHF
TRBJ2-1	-	TRBV6-4	-	TGTGCCAGCAGTGACTCGGGCCCCACGGATGAGCAGTTCTTC	CASSDSGPTDEQFF
TRBJ1-6	TRBD1	TRBV6-2/TRBV6-3	few	TGTGCCAGCAGTTCCTGGACAGGGATTGAATCACCCCTCCACTTT	CASSSWTGIESPLHF
TRBJ1-6	-	TRBV6-1	-	TGTGCCAGCAGTTCCTTTTCGAGAAATTCACCCCTCCACTTT	CASSSFSRNSPLHF
TRBJ2-1	-	TRBV11-1	-	TGTGCCAGCAGGAGGGTGGGGGAGGACTTCCGACCCAACAATGAGCAGTTCTTC	CASRRVGEDFRPNNEQFF
TRBJ2-3	TRBD2	TRBV5-4	-	TGTGCCAGCAGCTCCGGACTAGCGGGATCAGATACGCAGTATTTT	CASSSGLAGSDTQYF